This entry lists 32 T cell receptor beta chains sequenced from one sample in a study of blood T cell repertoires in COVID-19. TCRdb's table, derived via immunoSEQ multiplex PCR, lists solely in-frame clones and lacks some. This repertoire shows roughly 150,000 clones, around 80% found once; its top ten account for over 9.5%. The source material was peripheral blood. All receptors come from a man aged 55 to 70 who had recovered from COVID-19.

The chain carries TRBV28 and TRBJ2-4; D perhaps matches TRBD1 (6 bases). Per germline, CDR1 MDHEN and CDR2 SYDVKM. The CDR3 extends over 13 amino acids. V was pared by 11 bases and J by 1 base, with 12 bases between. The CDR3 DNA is TGTGCCGTCAGAGACAGGGCCAAAAACATTCAGTACTTC. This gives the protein CAVRDRAKNIQYF.

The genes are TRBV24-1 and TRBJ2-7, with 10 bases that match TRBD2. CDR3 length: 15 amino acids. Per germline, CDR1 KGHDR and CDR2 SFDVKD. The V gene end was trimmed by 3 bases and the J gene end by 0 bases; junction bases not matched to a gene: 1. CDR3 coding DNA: TGTGCCACCAGTGATAGACTAGCGGGCTCCTACGAGCAGTACTTC. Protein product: CATSDRLAGSYEQYF.

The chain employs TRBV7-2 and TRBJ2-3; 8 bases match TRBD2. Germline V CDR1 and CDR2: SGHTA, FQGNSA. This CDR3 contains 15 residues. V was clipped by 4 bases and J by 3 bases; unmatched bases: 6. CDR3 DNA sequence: TGTGCCAGCAGCTCCACGGGACTAGAAACAGATACGCAGTATTTT. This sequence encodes CASSSTGLETDTQYF.

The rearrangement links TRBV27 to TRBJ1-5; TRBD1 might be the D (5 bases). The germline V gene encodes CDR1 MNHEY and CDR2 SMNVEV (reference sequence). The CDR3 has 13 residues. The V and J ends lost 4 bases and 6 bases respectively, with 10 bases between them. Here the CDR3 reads CASSSSQGQPQHF. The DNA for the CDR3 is TGTGCCAGCAGTTCATCGCAGGGTCAGCCCCAGCATTTT.

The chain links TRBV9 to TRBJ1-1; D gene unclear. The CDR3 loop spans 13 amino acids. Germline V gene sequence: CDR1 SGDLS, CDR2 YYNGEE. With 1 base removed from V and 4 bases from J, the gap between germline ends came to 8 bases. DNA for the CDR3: TGTGCCAGCAGCGTATCATCCGGCACTGAAGCTTTCTTT. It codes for CASSVSSGTEAFF.

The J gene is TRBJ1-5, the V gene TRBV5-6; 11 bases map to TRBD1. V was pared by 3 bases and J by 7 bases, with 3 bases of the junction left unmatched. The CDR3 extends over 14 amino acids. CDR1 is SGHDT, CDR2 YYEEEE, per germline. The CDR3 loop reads CASSWGQGGQPQHF. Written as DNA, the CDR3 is TGTGCCAGCAGCTGGGGACAGGGGGGACAGCCCCAGCATTTT.

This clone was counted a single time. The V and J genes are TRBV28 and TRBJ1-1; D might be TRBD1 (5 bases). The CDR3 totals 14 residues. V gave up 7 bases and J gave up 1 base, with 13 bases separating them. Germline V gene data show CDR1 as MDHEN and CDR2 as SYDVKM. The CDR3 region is CASTHPQGNTEAFF. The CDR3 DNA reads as TGTGCCAGCACCCACCCCCAGGGGAACACTGAAGCTTTCTTT. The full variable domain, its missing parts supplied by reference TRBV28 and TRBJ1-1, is DVKVTQSSRYLVKRTGEKVFLECVQDMDHENMFWYRQDPGLGLRLIYFSYDVKMKEKGDIPEGYSVSREKKERFSLILESASTNQTSMYLCASTHPQGNTEAFFGQGTRLTVV.

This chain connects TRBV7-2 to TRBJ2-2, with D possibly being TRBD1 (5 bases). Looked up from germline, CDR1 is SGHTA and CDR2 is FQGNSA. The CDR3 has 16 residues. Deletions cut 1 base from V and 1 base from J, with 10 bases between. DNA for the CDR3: TGTGCCAGCAGCTTAGTGGCGCAGGGGAACACCGGGGAGCTGTTTTTT. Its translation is CASSLVAQGNTGELFF.

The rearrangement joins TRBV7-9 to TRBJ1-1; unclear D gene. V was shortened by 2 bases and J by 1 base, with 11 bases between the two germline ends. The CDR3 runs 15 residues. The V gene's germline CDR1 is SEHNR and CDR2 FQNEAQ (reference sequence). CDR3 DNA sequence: TGTGCCAGCAGCTTACCCCTTTGGCAGAACACTGAAGCTTTCTTT. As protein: CASSLPLWQNTEAFF.

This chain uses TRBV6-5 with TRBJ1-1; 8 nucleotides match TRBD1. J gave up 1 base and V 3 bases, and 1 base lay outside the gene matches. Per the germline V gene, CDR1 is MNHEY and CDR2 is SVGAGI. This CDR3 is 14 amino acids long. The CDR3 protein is CASSYDRGNTEAFF. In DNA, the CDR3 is TGTGCCAGCAGTTATGACAGGGGGAACACTGAAGCTTTCTTT.

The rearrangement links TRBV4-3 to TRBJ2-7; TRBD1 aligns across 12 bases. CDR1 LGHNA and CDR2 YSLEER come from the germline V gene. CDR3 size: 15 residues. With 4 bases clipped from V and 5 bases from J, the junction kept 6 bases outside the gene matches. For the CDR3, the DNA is TGCGCCAGCAGCCTTTCGGGACAGGGGGCCCACGAGCAGTACTTC. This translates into CASSLSGQGAHEQYF.

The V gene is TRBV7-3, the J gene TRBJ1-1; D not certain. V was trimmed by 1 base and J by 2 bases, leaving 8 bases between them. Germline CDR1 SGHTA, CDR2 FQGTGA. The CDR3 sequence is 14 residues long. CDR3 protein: CASSLNPGNTEAFF. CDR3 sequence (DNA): TGTGCCAGCAGCTTAAATCCAGGCAACACTGAAGCTTTCTTT.

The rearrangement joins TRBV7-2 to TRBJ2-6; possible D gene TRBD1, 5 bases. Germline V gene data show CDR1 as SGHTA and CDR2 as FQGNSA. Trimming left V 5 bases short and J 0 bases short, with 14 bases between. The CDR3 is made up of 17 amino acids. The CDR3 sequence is CASSAVSRVSGANVLTF. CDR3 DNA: TGTGCCAGCAGCGCAGTCTCCAGGGTCTCTGGGGCCAACGTCCTGACTTTC.

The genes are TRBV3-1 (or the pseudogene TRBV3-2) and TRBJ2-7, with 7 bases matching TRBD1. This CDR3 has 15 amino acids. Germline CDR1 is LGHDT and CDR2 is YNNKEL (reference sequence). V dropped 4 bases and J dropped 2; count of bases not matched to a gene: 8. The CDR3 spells CASSPAGTVPYEQYF. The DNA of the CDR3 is TGTGCCAGCAGCCCCGCAGGGACAGTTCCCTACGAGCAGTACTTC.

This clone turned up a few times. CDR3 sequence reads: CASSLVQVHEQYF. The CDR3, as DNA: TGTGCCAGCAGTTTAGTACAGGTCCACGAGCAGTACTTC. The chain joins TRBV28 to TRBJ2-7; the D gene is possibly TRBD1 (5 bases). The CDR3 sequence is 13 residues long. The V and J ends lost 2 bases and 5 bases respectively, with 10 bases between them. The germline V gene has CDR1 MDHEN and CDR2 SYDVKM.

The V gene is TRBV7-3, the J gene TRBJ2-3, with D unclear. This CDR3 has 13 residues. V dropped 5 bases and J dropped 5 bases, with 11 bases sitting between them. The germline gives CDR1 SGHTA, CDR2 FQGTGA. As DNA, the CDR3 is TGTGCCAGCAGCCTCCAGGCGTTAGATACGCAGTATTTT. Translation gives CASSLQALDTQYF.

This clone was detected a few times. The CDR3 loop reads CASSLYEQYF. CDR3 sequence (DNA): TGTGCCAGCAGTCTCTACGAGCAGTACTTC. The J gene is TRBJ2-7, the V gene TRBV2, with D unresolved. V was clipped by 5 bases and J by 3 bases, with 2 bases between them. Germline V gene lookup returns CDR1 SNHLY and CDR2 FYNNEI. The CDR3 has 10 amino acids.

The CDR3 reads CASGQGGIQPQHF. The CDR3 coding sequence is TGTGCCAGCGGACAGGGGGGAATTCAGCCCCAGCATTTT. J is TRBJ1-5 and V is TRBV19; TRBD1 matches 10 bases. The germline CDR1 and CDR2 sequences are LNHDA and SQIVND (reference sequence). CDR3 length: 13 residues. After removal of 9 bases from V and 6 bases from J, the junction contained 5 bases not matched to a gene.

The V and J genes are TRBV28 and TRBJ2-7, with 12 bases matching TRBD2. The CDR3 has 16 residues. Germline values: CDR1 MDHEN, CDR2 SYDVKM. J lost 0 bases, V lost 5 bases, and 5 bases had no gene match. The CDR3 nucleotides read TGTGCCAGCAGTCCCAGACTAGCGGGGGCCTCCTACGAGCAGTACTTC. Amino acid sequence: CASSPRLAGASYEQYF. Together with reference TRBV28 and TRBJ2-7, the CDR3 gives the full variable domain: DVKVTQSSRYLVKRTGEKVFLECVQDMDHENMFWYRQDPGLGLRLIYFSYDVKMKEKGDIPEGYSVSREKKERFSLILESASTNQTSMYLCASSPRLAGASYEQYFGPGTRLTVT.

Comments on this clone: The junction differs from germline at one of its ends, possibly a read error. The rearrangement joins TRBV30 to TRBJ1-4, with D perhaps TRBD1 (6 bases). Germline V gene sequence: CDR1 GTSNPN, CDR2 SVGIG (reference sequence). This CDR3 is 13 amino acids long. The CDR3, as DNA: TGTGCCTGGAGTGTAGGGGGTAATGAGAAACTGTTTTTT. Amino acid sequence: CAWSVGGNEKLFF.

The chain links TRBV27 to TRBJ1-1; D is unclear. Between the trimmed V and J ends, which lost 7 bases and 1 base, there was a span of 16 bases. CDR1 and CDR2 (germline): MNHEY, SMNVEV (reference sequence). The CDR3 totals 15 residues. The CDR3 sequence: CASTLRGLGNTEAFF. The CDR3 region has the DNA TGTGCCAGCACCCTCCGAGGTTTGGGGAACACTGAAGCTTTCTTT.

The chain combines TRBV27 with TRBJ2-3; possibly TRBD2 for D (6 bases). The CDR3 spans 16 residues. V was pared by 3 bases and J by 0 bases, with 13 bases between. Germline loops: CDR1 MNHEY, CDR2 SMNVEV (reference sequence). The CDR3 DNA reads TGTGCCAGCAGTTTTATGGGGGGAGCTAGCACAGATACGCAGTATTTT. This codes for CASSFMGGASTDTQYF.

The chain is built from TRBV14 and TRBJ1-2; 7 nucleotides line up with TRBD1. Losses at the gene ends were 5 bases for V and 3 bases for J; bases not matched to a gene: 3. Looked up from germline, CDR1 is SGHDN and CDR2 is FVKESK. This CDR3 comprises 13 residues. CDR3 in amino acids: CASSADRDYGYTF. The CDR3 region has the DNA TGTGCCAGCAGCGCAGACAGGGACTATGGCTACACCTTC.

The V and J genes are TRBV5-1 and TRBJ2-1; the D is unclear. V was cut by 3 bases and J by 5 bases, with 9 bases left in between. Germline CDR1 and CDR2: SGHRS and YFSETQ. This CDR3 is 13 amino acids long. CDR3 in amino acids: CASSWNTDNEQFF. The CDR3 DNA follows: TGCGCCAGCAGCTGGAACACAGACAATGAGCAGTTCTTC.

The CDR3 region is CASSTTDRNYEQYF. The CDR3 DNA follows: TGTGCCAGCTCAACCACTGACAGGAACTACGAGCAGTACTTC. The chain links TRBV18 to TRBJ2-7, with a possible D match to TRBD1 (6 bases). Trimming took 5 bases from V and 3 from J, leaving 14 bases between them. The CDR3 has 14 amino acids. Germline assignment: CDR1 KGHSH and CDR2 LQKENI.

The CDR3 protein is CASTKVGGGAYNEQFF. In nucleotides, the CDR3 is TGTGCCAGCACCAAAGTCGGCGGGGGGGCCTACAATGAGCAGTTCTTC. This chain links TRBV7-8 with TRBJ2-1, with TRBD2 matching 9 bases. Germline V gene sequence: CDR1 SGHVS, CDR2 FQNEAQ. J was trimmed by 2 bases and V by 7 bases; bases with no gene match: 9. The CDR3 spans 16 residues.

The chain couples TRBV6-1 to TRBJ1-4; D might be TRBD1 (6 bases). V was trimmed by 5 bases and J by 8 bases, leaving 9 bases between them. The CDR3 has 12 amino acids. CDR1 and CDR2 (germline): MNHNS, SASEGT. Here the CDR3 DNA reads TGTGCCAGCAGTACCGGGACAGAAAAACTGTTTTTT. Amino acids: CASSTGTEKLFF.

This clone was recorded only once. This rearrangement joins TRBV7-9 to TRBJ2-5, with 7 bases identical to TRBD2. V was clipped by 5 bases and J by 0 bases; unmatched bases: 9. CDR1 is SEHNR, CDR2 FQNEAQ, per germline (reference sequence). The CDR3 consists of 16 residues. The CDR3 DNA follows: TGTGCCAGCAGCCGGGGGGAGACTTTGTACCAAGAGACCCAGTACTTC. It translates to CASSRGETLYQETQYF.

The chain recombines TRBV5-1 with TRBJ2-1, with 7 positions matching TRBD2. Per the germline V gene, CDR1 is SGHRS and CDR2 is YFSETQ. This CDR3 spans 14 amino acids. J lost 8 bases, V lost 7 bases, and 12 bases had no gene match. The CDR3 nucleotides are TGCGCCAGCGGACTGGGCGGGAGAGAGGATGAGCAGTTCTTC. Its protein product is CASGLGGREDEQFF. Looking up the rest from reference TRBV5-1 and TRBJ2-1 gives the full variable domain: KAGVTQTPRYLIKTRGQQVTLSCSPISGHRSVSWYQQTPGQGLQFLFEYFSETQRNKGNFPGRFSGRQFSNSRSEMNVSTLELGDSALYLCASGLGGREDEQFFGPGTRLTVL.

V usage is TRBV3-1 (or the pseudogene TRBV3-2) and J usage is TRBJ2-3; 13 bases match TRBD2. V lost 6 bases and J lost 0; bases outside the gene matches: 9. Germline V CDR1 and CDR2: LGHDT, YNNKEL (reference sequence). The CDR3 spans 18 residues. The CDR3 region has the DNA TGTGCCAGCAGTCGTGGACTAGCGGGGGCCTCTAGCACAGATACGCAGTATTTT. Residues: CASSRGLAGASSTDTQYF.

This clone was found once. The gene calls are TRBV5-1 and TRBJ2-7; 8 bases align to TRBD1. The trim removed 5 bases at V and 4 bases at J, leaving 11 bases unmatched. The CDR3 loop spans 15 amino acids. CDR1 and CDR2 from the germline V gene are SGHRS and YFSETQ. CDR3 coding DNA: TGCGCCAGCAGACAGCGACAGGGGCTAGGGTACGAGCAGTACTTC. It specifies CASRQRQGLGYEQYF.

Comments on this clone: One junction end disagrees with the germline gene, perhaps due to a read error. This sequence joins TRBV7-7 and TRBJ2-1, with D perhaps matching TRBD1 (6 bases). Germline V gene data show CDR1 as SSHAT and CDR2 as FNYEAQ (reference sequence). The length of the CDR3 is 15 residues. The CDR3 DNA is TGTGCTAGCAGCTTAGAAGGCCAGGGGTACAATGAGCAGTTCTTC. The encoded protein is CASSLEGQGYNEQFF.